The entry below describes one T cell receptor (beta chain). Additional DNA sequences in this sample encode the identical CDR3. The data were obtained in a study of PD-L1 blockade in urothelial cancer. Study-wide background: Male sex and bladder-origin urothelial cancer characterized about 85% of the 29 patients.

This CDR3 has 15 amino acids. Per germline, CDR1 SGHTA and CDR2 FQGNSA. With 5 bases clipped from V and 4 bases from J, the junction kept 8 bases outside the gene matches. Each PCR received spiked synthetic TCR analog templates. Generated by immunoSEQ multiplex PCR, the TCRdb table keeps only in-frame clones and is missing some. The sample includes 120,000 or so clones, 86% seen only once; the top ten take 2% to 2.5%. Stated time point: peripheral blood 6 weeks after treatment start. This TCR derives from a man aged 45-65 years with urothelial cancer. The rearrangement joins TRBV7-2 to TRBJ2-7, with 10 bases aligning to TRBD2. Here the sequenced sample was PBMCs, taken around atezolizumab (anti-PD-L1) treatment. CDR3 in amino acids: CASSPRTSGSYEQYF. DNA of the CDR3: TGTGCCAGCAGCCCGCGGACTAGCGGTTCGTACGAGCAGTACTTC.